This T cell receptor (beta chain) is from a study of blood T cell repertoires in COVID-19 (dated by TCRdb to 2018 to 2020). Broadly, across the study: Collaborator samples came from the United States, Italy and Spain and covered acute and convalescent phases of COVID-19. The prospective study material was composed of cDNA or gDNA derived from T cells, B-cell-depleted T cells, or PBMCs. Subjects who had been exposed to COVID-19, were actively infected with it, or had recovered from it provided the deeply sampled blood TCRbeta repertoires that made up the dataset. A freely available public database, intended as a resource for researchers studying the immune response to SARS-CoV-2, is where the repertoires were released. The samples were drawn from the first 160 participants of the ongoing ImmuneRACE study and from 1,254 subjects provided by 6 global collaborators. Sample metadata almost always included a de-identified subject ID, COVID-19 status, age in years and sex. Where available, HLA class I and class II types were taken from metadata supplied by the sample provider and were not determined by assay-based typing. Study-wide conclusions, independent of this receptor: Clinical and demographic metadata were provided uncurated, with the amount varying by source and participant.

TCRbeta CDR3 regions were amplified from genomic DNA by means of the immunoSEQ Assay, a bias-controlled multiplex PCR. The study's own analysis went as follows. Nucleated cell counts per sample were estimated from amplification of reference gene primers within the assay. To quantify the absolute abundance of each unique TCRbeta CDR3 rearrangement, sequence reads were collapsed and filtered. For each sample, productive Simpson clonality was calculated as the square root of Simpson's diversity index across productive rearrangements. TCRdb took over this immuneACCESS table, retaining in-frame rearrangements with V and J assigned. Such tables are incomplete; in checked studies, under half of the missing clones stem from an unresolved V gene, and the remainder is unexplained. From that table come the V and J calls and clone size; the DNA was used to work out D and trimming. This sample is represented by 100,000 to 150,000 clones; about 79% of them were singletons. 30% to 45% of the sample is held by the ten biggest clonotypes.

Each collaborating institution followed its own protocols to collect whole blood in K2EDTA tubes. For TCRbeta analysis, collaborator samples were shipped as frozen whole blood, as isolated PBMCs, or as DNA extracted from either sample type. With regard to this clone: The antigen it recognizes is unknown. No base qualities exist here, and no much larger clone lies one base off it.

V loses 6 bases, J loses 2 bases, and the germline ends lie 12 bases apart. As encoded in the germline V gene, CDR1 is SNHLY while CDR2 is FYNNEI. The CDR3 has 14 amino acids, counting the end cysteine and phenylalanine. The only DNA kept is the CDR3, 42 bases in frame from the first base. This TCR was recovered from a middle-aged man with active or convalescent COVID-19. Specimen: peripheral blood. This chain joins TRBV2 to TRBJ2-3; tentative D gene TRBD2, with 6 bases matching. CDR3 reads: CASRGGRSTDTQYF. The DNA sequence is given as TGTGCCAGCAGGGGGGGACGATCCACAGATACGCAGTATTTT.